The clone carrying this T cell receptor beta chain was counted a single time. Its antigen is unidentified. The record originates from a study of shared clonotypes between healthy human individuals. Whole-study results and caveats: Memory subsets generally showed smaller estimated richness than naive subsets did.

For each subset, genomic DNA was distributed in equal portions over several immunoSEQ plates. Repertoires were generated with immunoSEQ multiplex PCR, while TCRdb's copy carries only in-frame clones and drops some. The sample lists some 1.5 million clones; 98% were seen once. Germline V CDR1 and CDR2: LNHNV, YYDKDF (reference sequence). Trimming shortened V by 3 bases and J by 5 bases, and 17 bases separated the two germline ends. The CDR3 sequence is 15 residues long. The V call is TRBV15, the J call TRBJ2-7, with D possibly being TRBD1 or TRBD2 (5 bases each). The sample taken for sequencing was naive CD4+ T cells sorted from blood. The subset: CD45RA+ positively selected. The receptor's source is a man aged 25-45 years in good health. This CDR3 is CATSSDGTRRNEQYF. The CDR3 DNA sequence: TGTGCCACCAGCAGTGACGGGACGCGACGGAACGAGCAGTACTTC.